This T cell receptor beta chain comes out of a study of multiple sclerosis patients with progressive multifocal leukoencephalopathy. Trimming cost V 6 bases and J 1 base, with 16 bases left between them. The CDR3 length is 16 residues. The germline V gene has CDR1 SGHAT and CDR2 FQNNGV. The time point: less than 15 months of natalizumab therapy. All patients had prior interferon beta, and all PML patients were female. This clone has just one count. Generated by immunoSEQ multiplex PCR, the TCRdb table keeps only in-frame clones and is missing some. Of about 25,000 clones in the sample, approximately 90% were seen once.

This receptor was identified in a man younger than 40 with multiple sclerosis. The specimen comprised PBMCs, sampled from a patient treated with natalizumab. V is TRBV11-2 and J is TRBJ1-3, with D unresolved. As DNA, the CDR3 is TGTGCCAGCAGATCCCTCCGTGCGGGTTCTGGAAACACCATATATTTT. It translates to CASRSLRAGSGNTIYF.